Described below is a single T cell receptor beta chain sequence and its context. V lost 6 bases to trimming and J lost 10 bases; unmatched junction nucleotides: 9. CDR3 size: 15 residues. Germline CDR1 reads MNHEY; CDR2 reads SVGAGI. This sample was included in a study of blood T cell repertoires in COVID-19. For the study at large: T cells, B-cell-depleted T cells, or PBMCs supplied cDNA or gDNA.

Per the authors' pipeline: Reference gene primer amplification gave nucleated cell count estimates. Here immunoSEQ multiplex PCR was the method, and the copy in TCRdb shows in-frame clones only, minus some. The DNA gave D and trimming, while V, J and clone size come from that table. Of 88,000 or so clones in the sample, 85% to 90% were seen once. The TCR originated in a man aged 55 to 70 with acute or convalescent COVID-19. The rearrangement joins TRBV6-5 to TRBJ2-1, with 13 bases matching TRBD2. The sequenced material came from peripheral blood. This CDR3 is CASRGTSGATWEQFF. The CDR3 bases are TGTGCCAGCAGGGGGACTAGCGGGGCCACGTGGGAGCAGTTCTTC.